This entry lists 29 T cell receptor beta chains sequenced from one sample in a study of T-cell reconstitution after alpha-beta-depleted transplantation in children. Using unique molecular identifiers, the investigators prepared the TCRbeta library. TCRdb re-analysed the PCR reads in MiXCR, keeping a single row per CDR3 protein. The data show about 250,000 distinct CDR3 sequences, roughly a quarter seen once. The sequencing used PBMCs, mostly from graft donor cells, collected 360 days after TCRalphabeta/CD19-depleted stem cell transplant. All receptors derive from a female patient between 2 and 15 years old who had a stem cell transplant for congenital amegakaryocytic thrombocytopenia, so the T cells may come from the graft donor.

This clonotype was counted many times. The chain is built from TRBV25-1 and TRBJ2-5; D possibly corresponds to TRBD1 (6 bases). The V end was cut by 6 bases, the J end by 1 base, with 15 bases between. The CDR3 is made up of 15 amino acids. Per germline, CDR1 MGHDK and CDR2 SYGVNS. The CDR3 region is CASRPPGTSQETQYF. The DNA of the CDR3 is TGTGCCAGCAGACCTCCCGGGACAAGCCAAGAGACCCAGTACTTC.

V and J are TRBV6-5 and TRBJ2-6; D may be TRBD2 (5 bases). Germline values: CDR1 MNHEY, CDR2 SVGAGI. Trimming stripped 0 bases from V and 0 bases from J, with 12 bases between. CDR3 size: 18 residues. The CDR3 DNA is TGTGCCAGCAGTTACTCTCGCGGGCCAACCTCTGGGGCCAACGTCCTGACTTTC. Translated, it gives CASSYSRGPTSGANVLTF.

This clonotype showed up just a few times. The chain employs TRBV6-5 and TRBJ2-7; TRBD1 aligns across 9 bases. Germline CDR1 MNHEY, CDR2 SVGAGI. CDR3 length equals 15 residues. Trimming at V came to 0 bases and at J to 6 bases, leaving 6 bases not matched to a gene. DNA for the CDR3: TGTGCCAGCAGTTACTCGACAGGGGGTTCTTCCGAGCAGTACTTC. Translation: CASSYSTGGSSEQYF.

The genes are TRBV24-1 and TRBJ2-7; D is ambiguous. V was cut by 4 bases and J by 3 bases, with 9 bases left in between. This CDR3 contains 13 residues. Germline V gene sequence: CDR1 KGHDR, CDR2 SFDVKD. CDR3 protein: CATSDYDGYEQYF. The CDR3 DNA reads as TGTGCCACCAGTGACTACGACGGCTACGAGCAGTACTTC.

This clonotype was picked up many times. The chain is built from TRBV7-2 and TRBJ2-3; D not certain. The CDR3 contains 15 residues. V lost 5 bases to trimming and J lost 0 bases, with 12 bases between them. The V gene's germline CDR1 is SGHTA and CDR2 FQGNSA. The CDR3 reads CASSPLGPSTDTQYF. As DNA, the CDR3 is TGTGCCAGCAGCCCCCTAGGGCCCAGCACAGATACGCAGTATTTT. Complete variable domain (other parts from reference TRBV7-2 and TRBJ2-3): GAGVSQSPSNKVTEKGKDVELRCDPISGHTALYWYRQSLGQGLEFLIYFQGNSAPDKSGLPSDRFSAERTGGSVSTLTIQRTQQEDSAVYLCASSPLGPSTDTQYFGPGTRLTVL.

In this sample, this clonotype turned up many times. V usage is TRBV29-1 and J usage is TRBJ2-3, with a possible D match to TRBD1 (6 bases). V lost 4 bases, J lost 5 bases, and 13 bases lay in between. Germline CDR1 SQVTM, CDR2 ANQGSEA. The CDR3 contains 13 residues. In DNA form, the CDR3 reads TGCAGCGTTGTTGTGGGGGCGGGAGATACGCAGTATTTT. Its translation is CSVVVGAGDTQYF.

The chain is built from TRBV6-2 or TRBV6-3 and TRBJ2-1; the match to TRBD2 covers 8 bases. Trimming cost V 7 bases and J 2 bases; bases outside gene matches: 10. The germline gives CDR1 MNHEY, CDR2 SVGEGT. This CDR3 contains 16 residues. The CDR3 loop is CASTGGLAGTYNEQFF. CDR3 DNA: TGTGCCAGCACCGGAGGTTTAGCGGGAACCTACAATGAGCAGTTCTTC.

The chain carries TRBV12-3 or TRBV12-4 and TRBJ2-1; D is undetermined. The CDR3 sequence is 14 residues long. V was cut by 3 bases and J by 2 bases, with 8 bases left in between. CDR3 sequence: CASSFGFTYNEQFF. The CDR3 DNA sequence: TGTGCCAGCAGTTTTGGTTTTACCTACAATGAGCAGTTCTTC.

The V gene is TRBV19, the J gene TRBJ1-4; tentative D call: TRBD1 (6 bases). V was shortened by 1 base and J by 6 bases, with 12 bases between the two germline ends. The length of the CDR3 is 15 residues. Germline CDR1 LNHDA, CDR2 SQIVND (reference sequence). The DNA of the CDR3 is TGTGCCAGTAGTATAGGGCCAGGGGATGATGAAAAACTGTTTTTT. This translates into CASSIGPGDDEKLFF.

The chain is built from TRBV4-3 and TRBJ2-3, with TRBD2 as a possible D gene (5 bases). Looked up from germline, CDR1 is LGHNA and CDR2 is YSLEER. This CDR3 region has 13 residues. Trimming cost V 3 bases and J 8 bases, with 12 bases left between them. The CDR3 is CASSHGLQFTQYF. The CDR3 nucleotides are TGCGCCAGCAGCCACGGACTCCAATTTACGCAGTATTTT.

This clonotype appeared a few times. The chain couples TRBV28 to TRBJ2-2, with 8 positions matching TRBD1. V lost 2 bases, J lost 3 bases, and 5 bases stayed unmatched. Germline V CDR1 and CDR2: MDHEN, SYDVKM. The CDR3 is 16 amino acids. The CDR3 loop is CASSLPRTGHTGELFF. The CDR3 bases are TGTGCCAGCAGTTTACCTAGGACAGGGCACACCGGGGAGCTGTTTTTT.

Only a few counts were recorded for this clonotype. The chain carries TRBV4-3 and TRBJ2-3; D remains ambiguous. V dropped 0 bases and J dropped 1 base, with 8 bases sitting between them. The CDR3 contains 15 residues. CDR1 and CDR2 from the germline V gene are LGHNA and YSLEER. CDR3: CASSQDGKRTDTQYF. In DNA form, the CDR3 reads TGCGCCAGCAGCCAAGATGGCAAACGCACAGATACGCAGTATTTT.

The table lists this clonotype with a count of one. The chain is built from TRBV19 and TRBJ1-5, with 12 bases aligning to TRBD1. Trimming at V came to 6 bases and at J to 7 bases, leaving 13 bases not matched to a gene. The CDR3 consists of 17 residues. Germline V gene sequence: CDR1 LNHDA, CDR2 SQIVND (reference sequence). CDR3 DNA: TGTGCCAGTAGGCCAGTCGGGACAGGGGGCGTCGAACAGCCCCAGCATTTT. It specifies CASRPVGTGGVEQPQHF.

This clonotype occurred many times. The chain employs TRBV12-3 or TRBV12-4 and TRBJ2-1; possibly TRBD2 for D (7 bases). The ends were cut back, 1 base at V and 13 bases at J, with 23 bases in the middle. This CDR3 comprises 16 residues. CDR3 DNA sequence: TGTGCCAGCAGTTTAGGATTGGGGGGGCCACCTGGTTGTCAGTTCTTC. Translation: CASSLGLGGPPGCQFF.

The rearrangement links TRBV13 to TRBJ1-6, with D possibly matching TRBD1 (6 bases). Germline V gene sequence: CDR1 PRHDT, CDR2 FYEKMQ (reference sequence). This CDR3 region has 20 residues. Trimming stripped 5 bases from V and 0 bases from J, with 23 bases between. The CDR3 region has the DNA TGTGCCAGCAGCCGGAACCCGATTACAGGGCGAAGCTCCTATAATTCACCCCTCCACTTT. The encoded protein is CASSRNPITGRSSYNSPLHF. The variable domain in full, completed from reference TRBV13 and TRBJ1-6, reads AAGVIQSPRHLIKEKRETATLKCYPIPRHDTVYWYQQGPGQDPQFLISFYEKMQSDKGSIPDRFSAQQFSDYHSELNMSSLELGDSALYFCASSRNPITGRSSYNSPLHFGNGTRLTVT.

The gene calls are TRBV2 and TRBJ1-5; D gene unclear. Trimming took off 0 bases at V and 5 bases at J, with 2 bases between the two ends. The CDR3 totals 12 residues. CDR1 SNHLY and CDR2 FYNNEI come from the germline V gene. The chain's CDR3 is CASSEAHQPQHF. The CDR3 bases are TGTGCCAGCAGTGAAGCGCATCAGCCCCAGCATTTT.

The chain couples TRBV15 to TRBJ2-7, with 8 bases lining up with TRBD2. The CDR3 totals 18 residues. Germline CDR1 LNHNV, CDR2 YYDKDF (reference sequence). J was trimmed by 3 bases and V by 0 bases; bases with no gene match: 13. CDR3 nucleotide sequence: TGTGCCACCAGCAGAGAGGGCGGGGGGCAGGTCGTGTTCTACGAGCAGTACTTC. It translates to CATSREGGGQVVFYEQYF. Filled out from reference TRBV15 and TRBJ2-7, the complete variable domain reads DAMVIQNPRYQVTQFGKPVTLSCSQTLNHNVMYWYQQKSSQAPKLLFHYYDKDFNNEADTPDNFQSRRPNTSFCFLDIRSPGLGDTAMYLCATSREGGGQVVFYEQYFGPGTRLTVT.

This clonotype was counted a few times. J is TRBJ2-1 and V is TRBV5-1; 8 nucleotides line up with TRBD1. The CDR3 runs to 11 residues. The V segment lost 4 bases and the J segment 15 bases; nucleotides outside the gene matches: 6. Germline lookup yields CDR1 SGHRS and CDR2 YFSETQ. CDR3 sequence: CASSLDRVWFF. CDR3 DNA sequence: TGCGCCAGCAGCCTGGACAGGGTATGGTTCTTC.

The chain has TRBV12-3 or TRBV12-4 and TRBJ2-2; 8 bases line up with TRBD2. V was pared by 6 bases and J by 0 bases, with 6 bases of the junction left unmatched. The CDR3 contains 16 residues. CDR3 in DNA: TGTGCCAGCAGACCTTTTAGCGGGACGAACACCGGGGAGCTGTTTTTT. This translates into CASRPFSGTNTGELFF.

In DNA, the CDR3 is TGTGCCAGCAGCATGAGGTCGCTTATTGGCACAGATACGCAGTATTTT. Amino acids: CASSMRSLIGTDTQYF. The V gene is TRBV21-1, the J gene TRBJ2-3. TRBV21-1 is labeled a pseudogene. The CDR3 spans 16 residues.

The V call is TRBV6-1, the J call TRBJ1-2; tentative D call: TRBD1 (6 bases). V gave up 5 bases and J gave up 4 bases, with 8 bases separating them. Germline V CDR1 and CDR2: MNHNS, SASEGT. The CDR3 is made up of 12 amino acids. CDR3 sequence: CASSKGGYGYTF. CDR3 coding DNA: TGTGCCAGCAGTAAAGGGGGCTATGGCTACACCTTC.

The V call is TRBV5-1, the J call TRBJ1-3; perhaps TRBD1 as D (5 bases). Germline lookup yields CDR1 SGHRS and CDR2 YFSETQ. This CDR3 contains 15 residues. V was cut by 4 bases and J by 4 bases, with 15 bases left in between. The CDR3 region is CASSTDRGSGNTIYF. In nucleotides, the CDR3 is TGCGCCAGCAGCACAGACCGGGGGTCAGGAAACACCATATATTTT.

This clonotype was recorded a few times. The V gene is TRBV3-1, the J gene TRBJ2-1; TRBD1 matches 8 bases. The CDR3 totals 15 residues. Germline CDR1 is LGHDT and CDR2 is YNNKEL (reference sequence). The junction had 4 bases not matched to a gene; V was cut back by 0 bases and J by 6 bases. CDR3 region: CASSQERTGRNEQFF. The CDR3 DNA reads TGTGCCAGCAGCCAAGAGAGGACAGGGCGCAATGAGCAGTTCTTC.

This clonotype was seen ten or more times. The V and J genes are TRBV7-9 and TRBJ1-5; a possible D gene is TRBD1 (5 bases). Germline assignment: CDR1 SEHNR and CDR2 FQNEAQ (reference sequence). CDR3 length: 15 residues. V was pared by 4 bases and J by 2 bases, with 12 bases between. For the CDR3, the DNA is TGTGCCAGCAGCTCGGGACGGGGAGGCAATCAGCCCCAGCATTTT. As protein: CASSSGRGGNQPQHF.

The sample holds a few counts of this clonotype. V gene TRBV15 combines with J gene TRBJ2-5, with 7 bases lining up with TRBD1. Trimming at V came to 2 bases and at J to 5 bases, leaving 5 bases not matched to a gene. The CDR3 runs to 14 residues. Germline assignment: CDR1 LNHNV and CDR2 YYDKDF (reference sequence). CDR3 amino acids: CATSRTGVWETQYF. The CDR3 bases are TGTGCCACCAGCAGAACAGGGGTCTGGGAGACCCAGTACTTC. The complete variable domain, with remaining parts taken from reference TRBV15 and TRBJ2-5, reads DAMVIQNPRYQVTQFGKPVTLSCSQTLNHNVMYWYQQKSSQAPKLLFHYYDKDFNNEADTPDNFQSRRPNTSFCFLDIRSPGLGDTAMYLCATSRTGVWETQYFGPGTRLLVL.

In nucleotides, the CDR3 is TGCGCCAGCAGCCAAGATCGGGACAGCTACGAGCAGTACTTC. Translating gives CASSQDRDSYEQYF. V is TRBV4-1 and J is TRBJ2-7, with TRBD1 identical over 7 bases. CDR3 length equals 14 residues. CDR1 and CDR2 from the germline V gene are MGHRA and YSYEKL. After removal of 0 bases from V and 3 bases from J, the junction contained 2 bases not matched to a gene.

This clonotype was observed a few times. The chain couples TRBV20-1 to TRBJ2-1; 8 bases align to TRBD2. J gave up 3 bases and V 3 bases, and 10 bases lay outside the gene matches. CDR3 length equals 16 residues. The germline CDR1 and CDR2 sequences are DFQATT and SNEGSKA (reference sequence). CDR3 residues: CSARSLMAGGYNEQFF. In DNA, the CDR3 is TGCAGTGCTAGGTCACTCATGGCGGGGGGCTACAATGAGCAGTTCTTC.

This chain connects TRBV15 to TRBJ2-7; D possibly matches TRBD1 or TRBD2 (7 bases each). The CDR3 covers 12 residues. V lost 4 bases and J lost 7, with 11 bases in between. The germline V gene encodes CDR1 LNHNV and CDR2 YYDKDF (reference sequence). The CDR3 sequence is CATSTQGGEQYF. The CDR3 nucleotides read TGTGCCACCAGCACTCAGGGGGGGGAGCAGTACTTC.

The V gene is TRBV5-1, the J gene TRBJ2-6; D is possibly TRBD2 (5 bases). Deletions cut 3 bases from V and 4 bases from J, with 11 bases between. This CDR3 is 15 amino acids long. Germline V gives CDR1 SGHRS, CDR2 YFSETQ. The CDR3 loop reads CASSSSSAGANVLTF. The CDR3 DNA follows: TGCGCCAGCAGCTCAAGTAGCGCGGGGGCCAACGTCCTGACTTTC. The full variable domain, with the rest looked up from reference TRBV5-1 and TRBJ2-6, is KAGVTQTPRYLIKTRGQQVTLSCSPISGHRSVSWYQQTPGQGLQFLFEYFSETQRNKGNFPGRFSGRQFSNSRSEMNVSTLELGDSALYLCASSSSSAGANVLTFGAGSRLTVL.